Presented here are 21 T cell receptor beta chains from one specimen sequenced in a study of control samples from healthy donors and cancer patients. Assay: immunoSEQ multiplex PCR; the TCRdb copy retains only in-frame clones and omits some. The table records some 150,000 clones, around 95% of them present only once. The sequenced sample consisted of blood. Every receptor here comes from a woman aged 60 to 75 in good health.

The chain carries TRBV18 and TRBJ2-5; possibly TRBD2 for D (6 bases). CDR3 length: 14 amino acids. Trimming shortened V by 3 bases and J by 5 bases, and 13 bases separated the two germline ends. Germline assignment: CDR1 KGHSH and CDR2 LQKENI. In DNA form, the CDR3 reads TGTGCCAGCTCACCCCCCGGGGGACCGGAGACCCAGTACTTC. It is translated as CASSPPGGPETQYF.

The V call is TRBV6-1, the J call TRBJ1-1; D call uncertain. The CDR3 contains 12 residues. Germline assignment: CDR1 MNHNS and CDR2 SASEGT. V shed 3 bases and J shed 4 bases, with 6 bases lying between them. The CDR3 protein is CASSEWGTEAFF. The DNA of the CDR3 is TGTGCCAGCAGTGAGTGGGGCACTGAAGCTTTCTTT.

The chain carries TRBV3-1 (or the pseudogene TRBV3-2) and TRBJ2-3, with 7 bases fitting TRBD2. Germline V gene data show CDR1 as LGHDT and CDR2 as YNNKEL (reference sequence). After removal of 4 bases from V and 2 bases from J, the junction contained 12 bases not matched to a gene. This CDR3 region has 17 residues. Here the CDR3 DNA reads TGTGCCAGCAGCCCGATTCCCGCGGGGGAGCTCACAGATACGCAGTATTTT. It encodes CASSPIPAGELTDTQYF.

The chain is built from TRBV6-5 and TRBJ2-1, with TRBD1 matching 8 bases. The V gene's germline CDR1 is MNHEY and CDR2 SVGAGI. Unmatched junction bases numbered 9, after V lost 6 bases and J lost 5 bases. This CDR3 comprises 15 residues. The CDR3 DNA reads as TGTGCCAGCAGCCTGGGACAGGTTGCGAACAATGAGCAGTTCTTC. This sequence encodes CASSLGQVANNEQFF.

This clone was found once. The sample holds other DNA sequences that translate to the same CDR3. The V and J genes are TRBV11-2 and TRBJ2-7; no firm D call. Germline CDR1 and CDR2: SGHAT and FQNNGV. CDR3 length: 14 amino acids. Deletions cut 5 bases from V and 0 bases from J, with 11 bases between. Here the CDR3 DNA reads TGTGCCAGCAGCCCAGACCGGAACTCCTACGAGCAGTACTTC. Its translation: CASSPDRNSYEQYF. Combining the CDR3 with reference TRBV11-2 and TRBJ2-7 gives the whole variable domain EAGVAQSPRYKIIEKRQSVAFWCNPISGHATLYWYQQILGQGPKLLIQFQNNGVVDDSQLPKDRFSAERLKGVDSTLKIQPAKLEDSAVYLCASSPDRNSYEQYFGPGTRLTVT.

This chain connects TRBV7-2 to TRBJ2-7; 9 bases are a match to TRBD1. Per germline, CDR1 SGHTA and CDR2 FQGNSA. V gave up 4 bases and J gave up 3 bases; unmatched junction bases: 7. This CDR3 region has 15 residues. The DNA for the CDR3 is TGTGCCAGCAGCTCGCGGGGACAGGGAGGCTACGAGCAGTACTTC. Encoded protein: CASSSRGQGGYEQYF.

This chain connects TRBV27 to TRBJ1-2; D is possibly TRBD1 (5 bases). V dropped 6 bases and J dropped 2 bases, with 19 bases sitting between them. This CDR3 has 16 residues. Germline assignment: CDR1 MNHEY and CDR2 SMNVEV (reference sequence). DNA of the CDR3: TGTGCCAGCAGGATCAGTTGGGGGGTTTCAAACTATGGCTACACCTTC. Protein: CASRISWGVSNYGYTF.

The chain links TRBV2 to TRBJ1-5, with 8 bases matching TRBD1. CDR3 length: 14 amino acids. The germline V gene encodes CDR1 SNHLY and CDR2 FYNNEI. The V segment lost 3 bases and the J segment 9 bases; nucleotides outside the gene matches: 7. The CDR3 bases are TGTGCCAGCAGTGACCAGGGGGCATATGGGCCCCAGCATTTT. This encodes CASSDQGAYGPQHF.

This chain connects TRBV2 to TRBJ2-5; D possibly matches TRBD1 or TRBD2 (7 bases each). CDR1 is SNHLY and CDR2 is FYNNEI in the germline V gene. Trimming removed 6 bases at V and 2 bases at J, with 16 bases between. This CDR3 contains 15 residues. CDR3 in DNA: TGTGCCAGCAGAAGGGGGCTAGCGGTACAAGAGACCCAGTACTTC. Its protein is CASRRGLAVQETQYF.

The chain combines TRBV10-3 with TRBJ1-4; D remains unclear. V was shortened by 4 bases and J by 8 bases, with 8 bases between the two germline ends. The germline V gene has CDR1 ENHRY and CDR2 SYGVKD. The length of the CDR3 is 12 residues. CDR3 in DNA: TGTGCCATCAGTGGGACCAGCGAAAAACTGTTTTTT. Protein: CAISGTSEKLFF.

This chain uses TRBV4-1 with TRBJ1-5; a weak D match, TRBD1 (5 bases). Germline values: CDR1 MGHRA, CDR2 YSYEKL. V lost 0 bases to trimming and J lost 0 bases, with 18 bases between them. The length of the CDR3 is 19 residues. This CDR3 is CASSQDGARVIHSNQPQHF. The CDR3 nucleotides are TGCGCCAGCAGCCAAGATGGCGCCAGGGTAATACATAGCAATCAGCCCCAGCATTTT.

CDR3: CASSRQPSNQPQHF. DNA of the CDR3: TGTGCCAGCAGCCGACAGCCCAGCAATCAGCCCCAGCATTTT. The V gene is TRBV7-8, the J gene TRBJ1-5; the D gene is possibly TRBD1 (5 bases). The CDR3 runs 14 residues. The germline gives CDR1 SGHVS, CDR2 FQNEAQ. Trimming left V 5 bases short and J 1 base short, with 9 bases between.

The chain joins TRBV6-5 to TRBJ1-6; TRBD1 might be the D (6 bases). The CDR3 runs 15 residues. Germline assignment: CDR1 MNHEY and CDR2 SVGAGI. V lost 0 bases and J lost 7, with 10 bases in between. CDR3 sequence (DNA): TGTGCCAGCAGTTACTCTAAGGGGGGAAATTCACCCCTCCACTTT. Residues: CASSYSKGGNSPLHF.

Points on this clone: An end of the junction differs from the germline gene, which may be a read error. This chain connects TRBV10-3 to TRBJ1-4; D is perhaps TRBD1 (6 bases). The CDR3 runs to 17 residues. The germline V gene has CDR1 ENHRY and CDR2 SYGVKD. CDR3 sequence (DNA): TGTGCCACCAGTGACACCCGGAGCGGGGGGCGCGGAGAAAAACTGTTTTTT. Residues: CATSDTRSGGRGEKLFF.

The rearrangement joins TRBV19 to TRBJ2-5, with D unresolved. V was clipped by 5 bases and J by 2 bases, with 9 bases between them. This CDR3 is 13 amino acids long. CDR1 and CDR2 from the germline V gene are LNHDA and SQIVND (reference sequence). The CDR3 reads CASSPHTQETQYF. Here the CDR3 DNA reads TGTGCCAGTAGTCCCCACACACAAGAGACCCAGTACTTC.

The chain couples TRBV29-1 to TRBJ1-2; tentatively, D is TRBD1 (5 bases). The germline V and J ends were trimmed by 3 bases and 4 bases, with 18 bases remaining between them. CDR1 and CDR2 from the germline V gene are SQVTM and ANQGSEA. This CDR3 has 15 amino acids. The CDR3 region has the DNA TGCAGCGTTGAGGTGTGGACCGGGGCTGGCTATGGCTACACCTTC. Residues: CSVEVWTGAGYGYTF.

J is TRBJ1-1 and V is TRBV18; TRBD1 is a possible D gene (6 bases). The CDR3 contains 15 residues. V dropped 0 bases and J dropped 3 bases, with 11 bases sitting between them. Germline CDR1 KGHSH, CDR2 LQKENI. The CDR3 DNA reads as TGTGCCAGCTCACCACCACAGGGCGGCGACACTGAAGCTTTCTTT. Its translation is CASSPPQGGDTEAFF.

The gene calls are TRBV7-9 and TRBJ1-5, with 8 bases identical to TRBD1. Unmatched junction bases numbered 5, after V lost 5 bases and J lost 2 bases. Germline lookup yields CDR1 SEHNR and CDR2 FQNEAQ (reference sequence). The CDR3 runs to 15 residues. The CDR3 here is CASSQSTGGNQPQHF. CDR3 sequence (DNA): TGTGCCAGCAGCCAATCGACAGGGGGCAATCAGCCCCAGCATTTT. The full variable domain, in which reference TRBV7-9 and TRBJ1-5 provide the parts outside the CDR3, is DTGVSQNPRHKITKRGQNVTFRCDPISEHNRLYWYRQTLGQGPEFLTYFQNEAQLEKSRLLSDRFSAERPKGSFSTLEIQRTEQGDSAMYLCASSQSTGGNQPQHFGDGTRLSIL.

V usage is TRBV18 and J usage is TRBJ2-5, with D tentatively TRBD2 (5 bases). The V gene's germline CDR1 is KGHSH and CDR2 LQKENI. V was shortened by 4 bases and J by 3 bases, with 9 bases between the two germline ends. The length of the CDR3 is 13 residues. In DNA, the CDR3 is TGTGCCAGCTCACGCCAGAGGGAAGAGACCCAGTACTTC. Translating it yields CASSRQREETQYF.

The rearrangement uses TRBV28 and TRBJ1-6; TRBD1 agrees at 7 bases. V was pared by 7 bases and J by 9 bases, with 9 bases of the junction left unmatched. Germline values: CDR1 MDHEN, CDR2 SYDVKM. This CDR3 comprises 14 residues. This CDR3 is CASNIDRVFSPLHF. The DNA for the CDR3 is TGTGCCAGCAATATCGACAGGGTTTTTTCACCCCTCCACTTT.

Here the CDR3 reads CASSLVRGVNTEAFF. DNA of the CDR3: TGCGCCAGCAGCTTGGTACGGGGGGTGAACACTGAAGCTTTCTTT. The J gene is TRBJ1-1, the V gene TRBV5-1, with a weak D call TRBD1 (5 bases). The CDR3 runs to 15 residues. The V gene's germline CDR1 is SGHRS and CDR2 YFSETQ. Trimming took off 0 bases at V and 0 bases at J, with 9 bases between the two ends.